This record concerns one T cell receptor beta chain sequence. The antigen remains unidentified. Time point in this sample: after dendritic cell vaccination, including at tumor progression/relapse. V was clipped by 5 bases and J by 6 bases; unmatched bases: 11. The germline V gene encodes CDR1 SGHRS and CDR2 YFSETQ. CDR3 length: 15 residues. TCRB CDR3 was amplified from 2 ug genomic DNA or less. TCRdb keeps only in-frame clones here, not all; method: immunoSEQ multiplex PCR. The table includes about 99,000 clones, approximately 80% detected once. This sample is drawn from a study of glioma-infiltrating T cells after dendritic cell vaccination. Study overall: Patients received autologous tumor lysate-pulsed dendritic cell vaccination between about 2003 and 2012.

Findings and limits, study-wide: Only a small number of patients had complete blood and tumor samples.

This TCR was sampled from a human donor with glioblastoma. The sequenced sample was blood, obtained after dendritic cell vaccination. The J gene is TRBJ2-1, the V gene TRBV5-1, with 7 bases identical to TRBD2. CDR3 amino acids: CASSTTGTMFNEQFF. CDR3 sequence (DNA): TGCGCCAGCAGTACCACCGGGACTATGTTCAATGAGCAGTTCTTC.